This passage covers 8 T cell receptor beta chains from one sample sequenced in a study of cytomegalovirus exposure and HLA in healthy donors. The primer mix had 60 Vbeta and 13 Jbeta primers. Assay: immunoSEQ multiplex PCR; the TCRdb copy retains only in-frame clones and omits some. Among about 65,000 clones listed, 80% were seen once. The specimen was PBMCs. Source of these receptors: a woman aged 25 to 39 in good health and CMV-seronegative.

The chain has TRBV5-4 and TRBJ2-2; 9 bases fit TRBD2. The CDR3 is made up of 16 amino acids. The trim removed 10 bases at V and 4 bases at J, leaving 14 bases unmatched. CDR1 and CDR2 from the germline V gene are SGHNT and YYREEE (reference sequence). CDR3 bases: TGTGCCGTCAGCTGGGGTAGCGGGAGACCCACCGGGGAGCTGTTTTTT. It specifies CAVSWGSGRPTGELFF.

The chain recombines TRBV29-1 with TRBJ1-1; D uncertain. CDR3 length: 15 amino acids. The V end lost 2 bases, the J end lost 1 base, and 14 bases lay between the germline ends. Germline values: CDR1 SQVTM, CDR2 ANQGSEA. The CDR3 loop reads CSVERWPTGNTEAFF. Here the CDR3 DNA reads TGCAGCGTTGAAAGATGGCCTACGGGGAACACTGAAGCTTTCTTT.

The rearrangement uses TRBV7-2 and TRBJ1-6; 9 nucleotides line up with TRBD1. After removal of 4 bases from V and 9 bases from J, the junction contained 7 bases not matched to a gene. The length of the CDR3 is 15 residues. Germline CDR1 SGHTA, CDR2 FQGNSA. The CDR3 DNA reads as TGTGCCAGCAGCTCAAGCGGACAGGGGCTTTCACCCCTCCACTTT. Translating gives CASSSSGQGLSPLHF.

The chain recombines TRBV7-6 with TRBJ2-7, with TRBD1 identical over 7 bases. The CDR3 has 16 amino acids. Germline V CDR1 and CDR2: SGHVS, FNYEAQ. The ends lost 5 bases at V and 0 bases at J; junction bases unmatched: 10. The CDR3 coding sequence is TGTGCCAGCAGCCCCCGGACAGGAGGATTCTCCTACGAGCAGTACTTC. It is translated as CASSPRTGGFSYEQYF. Full variable domain (rest looked up from reference TRBV7-6 and TRBJ2-7): GAGVSQSPRYKVTKRGQDVALRCDPISGHVSLYWYRQALGQGPEFLTYFNYEAQQDKSGLPNDRFSAERPEGSISTLTIQRTEQRDSAMYRCASSPRTGGFSYEQYFGPGTRLTVT.

The CDR3 here is CASSVESGGTDTQYF. In DNA form, the CDR3 reads TGTGCCAGCAGCGTAGAGTCAGGAGGGACAGATACGCAGTATTTT. The rearrangement links TRBV9 to TRBJ2-3, with D possibly being TRBD2 (6 bases). Germline V CDR1 and CDR2: SGDLS, YYNGEE. The CDR3 sequence is 15 residues long. The ends were cut back, 0 bases at V and 3 bases at J, with 11 bases in the middle.

V usage is TRBV28 and J usage is TRBJ1-1, with TRBD1 matching 7 bases. CDR3 length: 12 residues. Unmatched junction bases numbered 3, after V lost 4 bases and J lost 7 bases. Germline CDR1 MDHEN, CDR2 SYDVKM. The CDR3 DNA reads TGTGCCAGCAGTTGGGGGACAGTTGAAGCTTTCTTT. Translating it yields CASSWGTVEAFF.

This clone was picked up one time. The V and J genes are TRBV4-3 and TRBJ2-1, with TRBD2 matching over 12 bases. Per germline, CDR1 LGHNA and CDR2 YSLEER. This CDR3 is built from 15 residues. The trim removed 0 bases at V and 9 bases at J, leaving 3 bases unmatched. The CDR3 here is CASSQETSGRGEQFF. The CDR3 DNA follows: TGCGCCAGCAGCCAAGAGACTAGCGGGAGAGGTGAGCAGTTCTTC.

This chain uses TRBV30 with TRBJ2-1; no clear D. Trimming cost V 3 bases and J 4 bases, with 7 bases left between them. From germline, CDR1 is GTSNPN and CDR2 SVGIG (reference sequence). The CDR3 loop spans 12 amino acids. This CDR3 reads CAWRELYNEQFF. The DNA for the CDR3 is TGTGCCTGGAGAGAACTTTACAATGAGCAGTTCTTC.